Listed below are T cell receptor beta chains from one sample, sequenced in a study of blood T cell repertoires in COVID-19. Profiled with immunoSEQ multiplex PCR; TCRdb holds only in-frame clones, not every one. The data contain about 200,000 clones, around 86% of them singletons. The sequencing input was PBMCs or T cells enriched from blood (not recorded which). These receptors all come from a woman aged 45-60 years with acute COVID-19. Each CDR3 is given without its conserved first and last residue. The D gene is left open where the match is weak.

cdr3_aa: AISVVSQPTYEQY
j_call: TRBJ2-7
d_call: .
v_call: TRBV10-3

cdr3_aa: ASSHRANRGSNTEAF
j_call: TRBJ1-1
d_call: TRBD1
v_call: TRBV3-1/TRBV3-2

cdr3_aa: ASSLALNTEAF
j_call: TRBJ1-1
d_call: .
v_call: TRBV7-9

cdr3_aa: ASTGRGSSYNEQF
j_call: TRBJ2-1
d_call: .
v_call: TRBV5-1

cdr3_aa: ASSSGKLAGALNEQF
j_call: TRBJ2-1
d_call: TRBD2
v_call: TRBV6-2/TRBV6-3

cdr3_aa: ASSVLEAITNEQF
j_call: TRBJ2-1
d_call: .
v_call: TRBV9

cdr3_aa: ASSLGGGFSYEQY
j_call: TRBJ2-7
d_call: .
v_call: TRBV5-1

cdr3_aa: ASSQDGTGRNYGYT
j_call: TRBJ1-2
d_call: TRBD1
v_call: TRBV7-9

cdr3_aa: ASSVGLLNTEAF
j_call: TRBJ1-1
d_call: .
v_call: TRBV19

cdr3_aa: ASAAGLGETQY
j_call: TRBJ2-5
d_call: .
v_call: TRBV2

cdr3_aa: ASSSNYEQY
j_call: TRBJ2-7
d_call: .
v_call: TRBV6-2/TRBV6-3

cdr3_aa: ASSLGGSGAYNEQF
j_call: TRBJ2-1
d_call: TRBD2
v_call: TRBV5-4

cdr3_aa: ASSPRVTGSYEQY
j_call: TRBJ2-7
d_call: .
v_call: TRBV4-1

cdr3_aa: ASSPGSGRSVQY
j_call: TRBJ2-7
d_call: TRBD2
v_call: TRBV9

cdr3_aa: ASSPPQQQGRAF
j_call: TRBJ1-1
d_call: TRBD1
v_call: TRBV18

cdr3_aa: ASIEATGNQPQH
j_call: TRBJ1-5
d_call: .
v_call: TRBV19

cdr3_aa: ASSVNAGSSTDTQY
j_call: TRBJ2-3
d_call: .
v_call: TRBV9

cdr3_aa: ASSIDRKNIQY
j_call: TRBJ2-4
d_call: .
v_call: TRBV19

cdr3_aa: ASSQELAIRSGELF
j_call: TRBJ2-2
d_call: TRBD2
v_call: TRBV3-1/TRBV3-2

cdr3_aa: ASSYPGQGKNSPLH
j_call: TRBJ1-6
d_call: .
v_call: TRBV6-2/TRBV6-3

cdr3_aa: AISAGGEQY
j_call: TRBJ2-7
d_call: TRBD1
v_call: TRBV10-3

cdr3_aa: ASSLGLAGITNEQF
j_call: TRBJ2-1
d_call: TRBD2
v_call: TRBV5-1

cdr3_aa: ASSPATGGTEAF
j_call: TRBJ1-1
d_call: .
v_call: TRBV18

cdr3_aa: ASSLGGGQETQY
j_call: TRBJ2-5
d_call: .
v_call: TRBV5-1

cdr3_aa: ASSLTGAHNEQF
j_call: TRBJ2-1
d_call: .
v_call: TRBV5-1

cdr3_aa: ASSQVRTSPSYEQY
j_call: TRBJ2-7
d_call: TRBD2
v_call: TRBV4-3

cdr3_aa: ASSRTDNSPLH
j_call: TRBJ1-6
d_call: .
v_call: TRBV12-3/TRBV12-4

cdr3_aa: ATSDPLSGSPF
j_call: TRBJ2-1
d_call: TRBD2
v_call: TRBV24-1

cdr3_aa: ATHRGGYNEQF
j_call: TRBJ2-1
d_call: .
v_call: TRBV19

cdr3_aa: ASSIPGGAYEQY
j_call: TRBJ2-7
d_call: .
v_call: TRBV19

cdr3_aa: ASSLGAGTTSYNEQF
j_call: TRBJ2-1
d_call: .
v_call: TRBV7-6

cdr3_aa: ASSLGTGRYEQY
j_call: TRBJ2-7
d_call: TRBD1
v_call: TRBV27

cdr3_aa: ASSSGEYYEQY
j_call: TRBJ2-7
d_call: .
v_call: TRBV7-2

cdr3_aa: ASSSRQGAIYEQY
j_call: TRBJ2-7
d_call: TRBD1
v_call: TRBV6-2/TRBV6-3

cdr3_aa: ASSQEGAGHNEQF
j_call: TRBJ2-1
d_call: .
v_call: TRBV4-2

cdr3_aa: ASSLSGGASDTQY
j_call: TRBJ2-3
d_call: .
v_call: TRBV7-9

cdr3_aa: ASSDRGSGNTIY
j_call: TRBJ1-3
d_call: .
v_call: TRBV10-2

cdr3_aa: ASRSTGAQDSYEQY
j_call: TRBJ2-7
d_call: .
v_call: TRBV28

cdr3_aa: ASSPGQGSEAF
j_call: TRBJ1-1
d_call: TRBD1
v_call: TRBV7-2

cdr3_aa: ASSTLAGAPDTQY
j_call: TRBJ2-3
d_call: TRBD2
v_call: TRBV19

cdr3_aa: ASSQGRTLGSPLH
j_call: TRBJ1-6
d_call: .
v_call: TRBV3-1/TRBV3-2

cdr3_aa: ASRARTSGSYEQY
j_call: TRBJ2-7
d_call: TRBD2
v_call: TRBV27

cdr3_aa: ASRDDRFSSPLH
j_call: TRBJ1-6
d_call: .
v_call: TRBV19

cdr3_aa: ASRTGTRANYGYT
j_call: TRBJ1-2
d_call: .
v_call: TRBV28

cdr3_aa: ASLGVLEYNEQF
j_call: TRBJ2-1
d_call: .
v_call: TRBV28

cdr3_aa: ASSQAAAGAGGGQY
j_call: TRBJ2-3
d_call: TRBD2
v_call: TRBV3-1/TRBV3-2

cdr3_aa: ASTEPRDRGRFGNTIY
j_call: TRBJ1-3
d_call: TRBD1
v_call: TRBV19

cdr3_aa: ASSNILRADEQF
j_call: TRBJ2-1
d_call: .
v_call: TRBV21-1

cdr3_aa: ASRSQGNTEAF
j_call: TRBJ1-1
d_call: .
v_call: TRBV7-3

cdr3_aa: ASSLAPGTNEQF
j_call: TRBJ2-1
d_call: .
v_call: TRBV7-8

cdr3_aa: ASTPPPRDWNEQF
j_call: TRBJ2-1
d_call: .
v_call: TRBV5-5

cdr3_aa: ASRHTGVPTYEQY
j_call: TRBJ2-7
d_call: .
v_call: TRBV5-1

cdr3_aa: ASSLDGLIGASGKHEQF
j_call: TRBJ2-1
d_call: TRBD2
v_call: TRBV11-2

cdr3_aa: ASSSGQVLGYQPQH
j_call: TRBJ1-5
d_call: TRBD1
v_call: TRBV6-2/TRBV6-3

cdr3_aa: ASSPNQRDNEQF
j_call: TRBJ2-1
d_call: .
v_call: TRBV18

cdr3_aa: ASSLSAGYGYT
j_call: TRBJ1-2
d_call: .
v_call: TRBV27